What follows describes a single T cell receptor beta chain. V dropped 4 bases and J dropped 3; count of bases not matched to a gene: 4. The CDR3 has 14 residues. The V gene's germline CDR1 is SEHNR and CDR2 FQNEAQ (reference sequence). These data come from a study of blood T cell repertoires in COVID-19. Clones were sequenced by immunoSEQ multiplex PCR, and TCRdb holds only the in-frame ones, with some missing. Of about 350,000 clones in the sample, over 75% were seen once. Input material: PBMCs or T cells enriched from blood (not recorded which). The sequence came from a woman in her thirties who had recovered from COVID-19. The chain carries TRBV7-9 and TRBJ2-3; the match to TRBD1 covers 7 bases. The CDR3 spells CASSSRQGTDTQYF. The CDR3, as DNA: TGTGCCAGCAGCTCCCGACAGGGAACAGATACGCAGTATTTT.